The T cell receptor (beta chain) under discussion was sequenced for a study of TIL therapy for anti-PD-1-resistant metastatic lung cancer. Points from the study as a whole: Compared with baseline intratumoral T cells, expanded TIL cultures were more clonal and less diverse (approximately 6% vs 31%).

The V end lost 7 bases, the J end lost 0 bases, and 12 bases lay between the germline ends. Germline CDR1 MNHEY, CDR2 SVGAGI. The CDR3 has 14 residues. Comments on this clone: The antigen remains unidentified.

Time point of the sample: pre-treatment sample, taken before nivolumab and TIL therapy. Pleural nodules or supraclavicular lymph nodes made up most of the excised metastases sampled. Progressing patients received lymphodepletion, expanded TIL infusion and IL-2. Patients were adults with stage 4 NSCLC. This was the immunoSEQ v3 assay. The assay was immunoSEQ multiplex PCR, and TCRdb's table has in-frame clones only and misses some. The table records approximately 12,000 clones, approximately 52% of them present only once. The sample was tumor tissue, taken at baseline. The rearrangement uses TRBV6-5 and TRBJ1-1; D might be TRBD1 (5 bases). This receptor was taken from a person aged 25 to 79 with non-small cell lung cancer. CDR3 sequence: CASTPRQMNTEAFF. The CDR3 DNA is TGTGCCAGCACCCCTAGACAGATGAACACTGAAGCTTTCTTT.